Listed here are 30 T cell receptor beta chains from one sample, sequenced in a study of T cell changes during pregnancy in multiple sclerosis. Only in-frame clones appear in the TCRdb table, and some are missing; sequencing was by immunoSEQ multiplex PCR. The sample lists tens of thousands of clones, more than 90% occurring once. The sequencing here drew on CD4+ T cells from peripheral blood mononuclear cells, taken before pregnancy. These receptor sequences come from a female donor with multiple sclerosis, enrolled in a pregnancy study.

The rearrangement uses TRBV7-8 and TRBJ2-7; the D gene is possibly TRBD2 (6 bases). CDR3 length: 17 residues. Germline-derived CDR1 and CDR2 are SGHVS and FQNEAQ. Trimming removed 1 base from V and 6 bases from J, with 22 bases in between. The CDR3 region is CASSLVVGRGVSFEQYF. CDR3 DNA sequence: TGTGCCAGCAGCTTAGTGGTAGGGCGGGGCGTATCGTTCGAGCAGTACTTC. The whole variable domain, remainder taken from reference TRBV7-8 and TRBJ2-7, is GAGVSQSPRYKVAKRGQDVALRCDPISGHVSLFWYQQALGQGPEFLTYFQNEAQLDKSGLPSDRFFAERPEGSVSTLKIQRTQQEDSAVYLCASSLVVGRGVSFEQYFGPGTRLTVT.

The chain uses TRBV30 and TRBJ2-7, with D tentatively TRBD2 (5 bases). Germline V gives CDR1 GTSNPN, CDR2 SVGIG (reference sequence). CDR3 length: 15 residues. Trimming cost V 3 bases and J 4 bases, with 19 bases left between them. The DNA of the CDR3 is TGTGCCTGGAGGGCGGGTGGGCAAGGAGCTTACGAGCAGTACTTC. Protein: CAWRAGGQGAYEQYF.

The chain uses TRBV25-1 and TRBJ1-2; TRBD1 aligns across 7 bases. CDR1 and CDR2 (germline): MGHDK, SYGVNS. The V segment lost 1 base and the J segment 4 bases; nucleotides outside the gene matches: 3. CDR3 length: 14 amino acids. The CDR3 region has the DNA TGTGCCAGCAGTGAATTGGGACAGCTCTATGGCTACACCTTC. Its translation is CASSELGQLYGYTF.

V is TRBV6-6 and J is TRBJ1-4; 7 bases are shared with TRBD1. The germline V gene has CDR1 MNHNY and CDR2 SVGAGI (reference sequence). V gave up 6 bases and J gave up 5 bases; unmatched junction bases: 6. This CDR3 contains 14 residues. This CDR3 is CASRRQGSNEKLFF. The CDR3 DNA is TGTGCCAGCAGACGACAGGGTTCCAATGAAAAACTGTTTTTT.

This rearrangement joins TRBV2 to TRBJ1-4, with D possibly matching TRBD1 (6 bases). CDR3 length: 14 residues. Germline-derived CDR1 and CDR2 are SNHLY and FYNNEI. The V gene lost 8 bases and the J gene lost 6 bases, with 16 bases spanning the gap. CDR3 sequence: CASSGGRGDEKLFF. CDR3 sequence (DNA): TGTGCCAGCTCTGGTGGCAGGGGTGATGAAAAACTGTTTTTT.

This chain connects TRBV5-1 to TRBJ2-3; D gene ambiguous. The germline V gene encodes CDR1 SGHRS and CDR2 YFSETQ. V was shortened by 4 bases and J by 3 bases, with 3 bases between the two germline ends. CDR3 length: 11 residues. The CDR3 protein is CASSQTDTQYF. CDR3 nucleotides: TGCGCCAGCAGCCAAACAGATACGCAGTATTTT.

The chain uses TRBV28 and TRBJ2-2, with D possibly matching TRBD1 (6 bases). Germline CDR1 reads MDHEN; CDR2 reads SYDVKM. This CDR3 has 20 amino acids. V was shortened by 4 bases and J by 1 base, with 25 bases between the two germline ends. CDR3 nucleotides: TGTGCCAGCAGTTCAAATTATTATACCGGGACATTGGGGAACACCGGGGAGCTGTTTTTT. Amino acids: CASSSNYYTGTLGNTGELFF.

This clone was detected once. The chain uses TRBV6-4 and TRBJ2-7; D possibly corresponds to TRBD2 (7 bases). The germline CDR1 and CDR2 sequences are MRHNA and SNTAGT. The CDR3 is made up of 15 amino acids. The V end was cut by 4 bases, the J end by 0 bases, with 13 bases between. CDR3 nucleotides: TGTGCCAGCAGTGTCGAGGGGGGGGCCTCCTACGAGCAGTACTTC. Translating gives CASSVEGGASYEQYF.

The V call is TRBV10-2, the J call TRBJ2-5; TRBD2 matches at 7 bases. The CDR3 is made up of 12 amino acids. J lost 5 bases, V lost 7 bases, and 4 bases had no gene match. Germline loops: CDR1 WSHSY, CDR2 SAAADI. CDR3 amino acids: CASTERGETQYF. In DNA form, the CDR3 reads TGCGCCAGCACCGAGCGGGGCGAGACCCAGTACTTC.

CDR3 bases: TGTGCCATCAGTGAGTCGCGAGAGAACACTGAAGCTTTCTTT. This gives the protein CAISESRENTEAFF. V is TRBV10-3 and J is TRBJ1-1; no firm D call. Germline loops: CDR1 ENHRY, CDR2 SYGVKD. Trimming took off 0 bases at V and 1 base at J, with 6 bases between the two ends. CDR3 length: 14 amino acids.

The chain uses TRBV7-3 and TRBJ2-1; 11 bases fit TRBD2. Germline lookup yields CDR1 SGHTA and CDR2 FQGTGA. The CDR3 length is 15 residues. V trimming: 4 bases; J trimming: 8 bases; junction bases outside the gene matches: 7. In DNA, the CDR3 is TGTGCCAGCAGCTCCTCTAGCGGGGGGCTCCATGAGCAGTTCTTC. Amino acid sequence: CASSSSSGGLHEQFF.

This rearrangement joins TRBV18 to TRBJ1-2, with TRBD1 matching 7 bases. CDR3 length: 15 amino acids. V dropped 3 bases and J dropped 5; count of bases not matched to a gene: 9. Germline CDR1 reads KGHSH; CDR2 reads LQKENI. The CDR3 protein is CASSPLDRVGYGYTF. The CDR3, as DNA: TGTGCCAGCTCACCGCTAGACAGGGTTGGGTATGGCTACACCTTC.

CDR3 protein: CASSGRDRGYTEAFF. The DNA for the CDR3 is TGTGCCAGCAGCGGGCGGGACAGGGGGTACACTGAAGCTTTCTTT. This chain connects TRBV9 to TRBJ1-1; 11 bases align to TRBD1. The junction had 4 bases not matched to a gene; V was cut back by 3 bases and J by 3 bases. CDR3 length equals 15 residues. CDR1 and CDR2 from the germline V gene are SGDLS and YYNGEE. The entire variable domain, with the rest obtained from reference TRBV9 and TRBJ1-1, is as follows: DSGVTQTPKHLITATGQRVTLRCSPRSGDLSVYWYQQSLDQGLQFLIQYYNGEERAKGNILERFSAQQFPDLHSELNLSSLELGDSALYFCASSGRDRGYTEAFFGQGTRLTVV.

The chain recombines TRBV7-9 with TRBJ1-2, with D tentatively TRBD1 (6 bases). This CDR3 is built from 13 residues. The germline V gene has CDR1 SEHNR and CDR2 FQNEAQ (reference sequence). V was shortened by 2 bases and J by 3 bases, with 7 bases between the two germline ends. The CDR3 spells CASSLSGDYGYTF. The DNA for the CDR3 is TGTGCCAGCAGCTTATCAGGGGACTATGGCTACACCTTC.

The chain uses TRBV11-3 and TRBJ2-3, with 9 bases identical to TRBD2. Germline assignment: CDR1 SGHNT and CDR2 YENEEA. V was clipped by 5 bases and J by 4 bases; unmatched bases: 10. The CDR3 runs 16 residues. CDR3 amino acids: CASSPSLAGAADTQYF. CDR3 nucleotides: TGTGCCAGCAGCCCCTCTTTAGCGGGAGCCGCAGATACGCAGTATTTT.

The V call is TRBV12-5, the J call TRBJ1-1; 7 nucleotides agree with TRBD1. With V trimmed by 4 bases and J by 4 bases, 12 bases remained unmatched. The CDR3 length is 16 residues. Germline V gene lookup returns CDR1 LGHNT and CDR2 FRNRAP. The CDR3 is CASGSRTGKGGTEAFF. DNA for the CDR3: TGTGCTAGTGGTTCCCGGACAGGAAAGGGAGGCACTGAAGCTTTCTTT.

The rearrangement joins TRBV20-1 to TRBJ2-7; D not certain. Germline CDR1 DFQATT, CDR2 SNEGSKA (reference sequence). Trimming stripped 0 bases from V and 3 bases from J, with 3 bases between. The length of the CDR3 is 11 residues. The CDR3 coding sequence is TGCAGTGCTAGAGAGAGCTACGAGCAGTACTTC. Its protein product is CSARESYEQYF.

The genes are TRBV28 and TRBJ2-7; weak D call: TRBD2 (7 bases). CDR3 length: 17 residues. Trimming pared 4 bases from V and 0 bases from J, leaving 19 bases between. Germline CDR1 is MDHEN and CDR2 is SYDVKM. This chain's CDR3 is CASSSGGLAISSYEQYF. The CDR3 nucleotides read TGTGCCAGCAGTTCCGGGGGGCTAGCGATTAGCTCCTACGAGCAGTACTTC. The full variable domain, rest sourced from reference TRBV28 and TRBJ2-7, is DVKVTQSSRYLVKRTGEKVFLECVQDMDHENMFWYRQDPGLGLRLIYFSYDVKMKEKGDIPEGYSVSREKKERFSLILESASTNQTSMYLCASSSGGLAISSYEQYFGPGTRLTVT.

The V gene is TRBV5-4, the J gene TRBJ2-2, with TRBD2 identical over 9 bases. Germline V gives CDR1 SGHNT, CDR2 YYREEE (reference sequence). This CDR3 is built from 18 residues. Germline trimming cut 4 bases from V and 4 bases from J; bases unmatched to any gene: 14. CDR3 protein: CASSPQGLAGVRTGELFF. In DNA, the CDR3 is TGTGCCAGCAGCCCTCAGGGATTAGCGGGGGTCCGCACCGGGGAGCTGTTTTTT.

DNA for the CDR3: TGTGCCTGGAGTGTGGCGGGAGGGCCGGGGAATGAGCAGTTCTTC. Translated, it gives CAWSVAGGPGNEQFF. The J gene is TRBJ2-1, the V gene TRBV30; 9 positions agree with TRBD2. Germline-derived CDR1 and CDR2 are GTSNPN and SVGIG (reference sequence). V dropped 0 bases and J dropped 7; count of bases not matched to a gene: 7. The CDR3 runs to 15 residues. The full variable domain, its missing parts supplied by reference TRBV30 and TRBJ2-1, is SQTIHQWPATLVQPVGSPLSLECTVEGTSNPNLYWYRQAAGRGLQLLFYSVGIGQISSEVPQNLSASRPQDRQFILSSKKLLLSDSGFYLCAWSVAGGPGNEQFFGPGTRLTVL.

This clone appeared once. The gene calls are TRBV30 and TRBJ2-1; D might be TRBD2 (6 bases). The germline CDR1 and CDR2 sequences are GTSNPN and SVGIG (reference sequence). With 2 bases removed from V and 0 bases from J, the gap between germline ends came to 17 bases. The CDR3 spans 17 residues. The CDR3 is CAWSSLFGRSSYNEQFF. The CDR3 DNA reads as TGTGCCTGGAGTTCGTTATTCGGGAGAAGCTCCTACAATGAGCAGTTCTTC. The variable domain in full, completed from reference TRBV30 and TRBJ2-1, reads SQTIHQWPATLVQPVGSPLSLECTVEGTSNPNLYWYRQAAGRGLQLLFYSVGIGQISSEVPQNLSASRPQDRQFILSSKKLLLSDSGFYLCAWSSLFGRSSYNEQFFGPGTRLTVL.

The rearrangement joins TRBV15 to TRBJ1-4; no clear D. Germline CDR1 is LNHNV and CDR2 is YYDKDF (reference sequence). The CDR3 runs 16 residues. The V end lost 3 bases, the J end lost 3 bases, and 14 bases lay between the germline ends. In DNA, the CDR3 is TGTGCCACCAGCAGGTTTGACGGGGTGTCTAATGAAAAACTGTTTTTT. This sequence encodes CATSRFDGVSNEKLFF.

The CDR3 DNA reads as TGCAGCGTTGTTGGACAGGGGAGCCGGACCGGGGAGCTGTTTTTT. It codes for CSVVGQGSRTGELFF. This rearrangement joins TRBV29-1 to TRBJ2-2; 9 bases are shared with TRBD1. J was trimmed by 5 bases and V by 4 bases; bases with no gene match: 8. The CDR3 is 15 amino acids. Per germline, CDR1 SQVTM and CDR2 ANQGSEA.

This clone has just one count. V is TRBV2 and J is TRBJ1-5; TRBD1 agrees at 7 bases. CDR1 and CDR2 (germline): SNHLY, FYNNEI. This CDR3 is built from 16 residues. The J segment lost 1 base and the V segment lost 5 bases, leaving 8 bases of the junction unmatched. The CDR3 region is CASSPDRATSNQPQHF. CDR3 bases: TGTGCCAGCAGTCCCGACAGGGCGACCAGCAATCAGCCCCAGCATTTT.

A few counts support this clone. The chain uses TRBV2 and TRBJ1-2; D is unresolved. The CDR3 runs 13 residues. The V gene's germline CDR1 is SNHLY and CDR2 FYNNEI. The V and J ends lost 8 bases and 3 bases respectively, with 13 bases between them. CDR3: CASVRSRDYGYTF. The CDR3 nucleotides are TGTGCCAGCGTCCGAAGCCGTGACTATGGCTACACCTTC.

The rearrangement joins TRBV6-6 to TRBJ2-5; a possible D gene is TRBD1 (6 bases). This CDR3 has 14 amino acids. The ends were cut back, 0 bases at V and 2 bases at J, with 7 bases in the middle. Looked up from germline, CDR1 is MNHNY and CDR2 is SVGAGI (reference sequence). This chain's CDR3 is CASSYSTGQETQYF. As DNA, the CDR3 is TGTGCCAGCAGTTACTCGACAGGTCAAGAGACCCAGTACTTC.

V is TRBV5-1 and J is TRBJ2-5, with TRBD2 identical over 9 bases. This CDR3 region has 15 residues. V trimming: 0 bases; J trimming: 5 bases; junction bases outside the gene matches: 5. Germline V gives CDR1 SGHRS, CDR2 YFSETQ. This CDR3 reads CASSLASGGIETQYF. The CDR3 region has the DNA TGCGCCAGCAGCTTGGCCAGCGGGGGGATCGAGACCCAGTACTTC.

The chain combines TRBV10-3 with TRBJ1-2; 9 bases align to TRBD1. J was trimmed by 2 bases and V by 0 bases; bases with no gene match: 7. The CDR3 has 17 amino acids. Germline CDR1 ENHRY, CDR2 SYGVKD. The CDR3 sequence: CAISESPGTGTNYGYTF. CDR3 sequence (DNA): TGTGCCATCAGTGAGTCTCCCGGGACAGGGACCAACTATGGCTACACCTTC.

The chain has TRBV5-1 and TRBJ2-1; perhaps TRBD1 as D (5 bases). CDR1 is SGHRS and CDR2 is YFSETQ in the germline V gene. This CDR3 is built from 13 residues. Between the trimmed V and J ends, which lost 1 base and 5 bases, there was a span of 7 bases. The CDR3 DNA sequence: TGCGCCAGCAGCTTGTGGGGCGACAATGAGCAGTTCTTC. Encoded protein: CASSLWGDNEQFF.

The chain has TRBV18 and TRBJ2-5, with 7 nucleotides matching TRBD2. CDR1 KGHSH and CDR2 LQKENI come from the germline V gene. J lost 3 bases, V lost 0 bases, and 7 bases had no gene match. The CDR3 is 16 amino acids. The CDR3 protein is CASSPPASGLKETQYF. As DNA, the CDR3 is TGTGCCAGCTCACCACCGGCTAGCGGCTTAAAAGAGACCCAGTACTTC.